These 5 T cell receptor beta chains were all obtained from the same sample, sequenced in a study of cytomegalovirus exposure and HLA in healthy donors. 13 Jbeta primers and 60 Vbeta primers were used for the PCR. Some clones are missing from TCRdb's copy, which holds only in-frame ones; the method was immunoSEQ multiplex PCR. The data show about 190,000 clones, 81% seen once. Sequenced: PBMCs. The receptors were gathered from a man aged 18 to 30 in good health and CMV-seronegative.

CDR3 nucleotide sequence: TGCAGCGTTAACAGGGCCCGGGGCACTGAAGCTTTCTTT. This codes for CSVNRARGTEAFF. This sequence joins TRBV29-1 and TRBJ1-1, with a tentative D call TRBD1 (6 bases). The CDR3 sequence is 13 residues long. Germline V gene sequence: CDR1 SQVTM, CDR2 ANQGSEA. Trimming pared 5 bases from V and 4 bases from J, leaving 14 bases between.

The V call is TRBV18, the J call TRBJ2-1, with D possibly matching TRBD2 (7 bases). V gave up 0 bases and J gave up 8 bases, with 14 bases separating them. CDR1 is KGHSH and CDR2 is LQKENI in the germline V gene. There are 15 residues in the CDR3. The CDR3 bases are TGTGCCAGCTCACCACCGCGGGGGCCTCAGGATGAGCAGTTCTTC. This translates into CASSPPRGPQDEQFF.

This clone appeared once. This rearrangement joins TRBV28 to TRBJ2-5, with 7 bases aligning to TRBD1. The CDR3 has 14 residues. The trim removed 10 bases at V and 4 bases at J, leaving 12 bases unmatched. CDR1 is MDHEN, CDR2 SYDVKM, per germline. CDR3 coding DNA: TGTGCCACCCAGACTACAGGGGTTCGAGAGACCCAGTACTTC. Its translation: CATQTTGVRETQYF.

J is TRBJ2-7 and V is TRBV7-3, with 7 bases matching TRBD1. In germline, CDR1 is SGHTA, CDR2 FQGTGA. Trimming took 2 bases from V and 5 from J; bases not matched to a gene: 3. This CDR3 contains 13 residues. The CDR3 loop reads CASSLGTDHEQYF. The CDR3 region has the DNA TGTGCCAGCAGCTTAGGGACAGACCACGAGCAGTACTTC. The complete variable domain, with remaining parts taken from reference TRBV7-3 and TRBJ2-7, reads GAGVSQTPSNKVTEKGKYVELRCDPISGHTALYWYRQSLGQGPEFLIYFQGTGAADDSGLPNDRFFAVRPEGSVSTLKIQRTERGDSAVYLCASSLGTDHEQYFGPGTRLTVT.

The chain uses TRBV5-6 and TRBJ1-6; tentative D call: TRBD1 (5 bases). This CDR3 contains 17 residues. Trimming took 0 bases from V and 6 from J, leaving 16 bases between them. CDR1 and CDR2 (germline): SGHDT, YYEEEE. The CDR3 coding sequence is TGTGCCAGCAGCTTGGATATAGGAGGGGAGGTTAATTCACCCCTCCACTTT. This encodes CASSLDIGGEVNSPLHF.